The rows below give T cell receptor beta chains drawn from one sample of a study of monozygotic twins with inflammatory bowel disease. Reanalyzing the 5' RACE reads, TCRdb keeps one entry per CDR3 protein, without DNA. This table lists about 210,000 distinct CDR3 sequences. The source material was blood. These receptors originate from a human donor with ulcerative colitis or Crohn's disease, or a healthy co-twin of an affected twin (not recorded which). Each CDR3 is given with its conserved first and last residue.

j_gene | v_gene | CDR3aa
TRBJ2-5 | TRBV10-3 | CAISERTSRETQYF
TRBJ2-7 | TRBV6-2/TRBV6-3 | CASSYSPPGLLYEQYF
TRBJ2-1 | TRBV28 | CASSYYEGSTYNEQFF
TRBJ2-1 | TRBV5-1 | CASTTGLVNNEQFF
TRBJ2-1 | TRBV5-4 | CASSASSGTLNEQFF
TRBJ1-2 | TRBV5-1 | CASSLPGSGYTF
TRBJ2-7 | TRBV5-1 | CASSPNPSYEQYF
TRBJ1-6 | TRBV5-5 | CASSWTGDNSPLHF
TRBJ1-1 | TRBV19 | CASSSRQGSNTEAFF
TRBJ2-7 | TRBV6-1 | CASSPGIRGFPYEQYF
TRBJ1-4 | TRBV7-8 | CASSFFSDRGEKLFF
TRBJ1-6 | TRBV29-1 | CSVLTSPDSPLHF
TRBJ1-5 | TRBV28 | CASSFDDHPQHF
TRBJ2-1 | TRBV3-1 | CASSQALALEQFF
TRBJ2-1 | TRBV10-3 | CAISDRSGGNNEQFF
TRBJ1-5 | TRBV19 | CASSIGVNSNQPQHF
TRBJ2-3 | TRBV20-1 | CSARSRGLTDTQYF
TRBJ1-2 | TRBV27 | CASSPGGVGYGYTF
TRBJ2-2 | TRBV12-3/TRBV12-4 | CASSSGGTSGELFF
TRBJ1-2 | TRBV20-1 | CSAPPGTGAGGYTF
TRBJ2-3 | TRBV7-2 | CASSFPPVGVADTQYF
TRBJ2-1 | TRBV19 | CASTDRGTYNEQFF
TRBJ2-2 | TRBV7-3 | CASSSTPNTGELFF
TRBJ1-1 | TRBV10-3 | CAISDNNEAFF
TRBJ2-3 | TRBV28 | CASKGSTDTQYF
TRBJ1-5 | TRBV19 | CASNGRGHDQPQHF
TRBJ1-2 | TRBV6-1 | CASSPGQSFYGYTF
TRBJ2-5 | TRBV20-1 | CSEVGGVGQETQYF
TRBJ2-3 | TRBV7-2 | CASSLFIRDTQYF
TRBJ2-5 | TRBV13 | CASSSRVQETQYF
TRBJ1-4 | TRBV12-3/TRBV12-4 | CASSLGGKEKLFF
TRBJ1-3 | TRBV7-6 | CASSLGGALTSGNTIYF
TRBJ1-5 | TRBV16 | CASSQGRDRGNQPQHF
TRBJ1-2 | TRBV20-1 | CSARQAPNYGYTF
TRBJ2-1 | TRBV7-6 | CASSSPGGGAGEQFF
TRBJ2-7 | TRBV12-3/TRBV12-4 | CASSPGLQGFNEQYF
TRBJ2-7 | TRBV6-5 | CASSQDYEQYF
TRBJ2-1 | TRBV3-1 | CASSYGTSGEQFF
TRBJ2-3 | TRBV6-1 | CASSTQGGGLGDTQYF
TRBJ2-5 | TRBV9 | CASSVDGGRGHPETQYF
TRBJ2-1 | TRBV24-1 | CATSDFGTNEQFF
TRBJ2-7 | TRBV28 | CASSMGQFYEQYF
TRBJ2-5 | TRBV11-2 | CASSPLGPYQETQYF